This T cell receptor beta chain was recovered during a study of PD-L1 blockade in urothelial cancer (dated by TCRdb to 2017 to 2019). Some background on the complete study: All patients started therapy around 2014 and received atezolizumab 1,200 mg intravenously every 3 weeks. About 90% of the 29 patients were males with bladder-origin urothelial cancer, and about 60% of the roughly 29 reported a prior smoking history. Patients had an ECOG performance status of 0 or 1 and had received between 0 and 3 prior chemotherapy regimens. Blood samples were analyzed at 3 weeks after treatment start (second dose) and at 6 weeks after treatment start. Blood samples gave median yields of around 140,000 T cells and 65,000 to 85,000 unique TCRs, along with a median clonality of around 0.08. Somatic, immune and clinical correlates of response to PD-L1 blockade with atezolizumab in urothelial cancer were the focus of an exploratory multi-omic analysis. Pretreatment tumor samples, along with matched peripheral blood collected serially before and after atezolizumab treatment, underwent TCR sequencing. Progression-free survival longer than 6 months counted as durable clinical benefit, and TCR features were additionally tested against both progression-free and overall survival. In the same patients who had TCR sequencing, pretreatment tumors also underwent whole exome sequencing and RNA sequencing. Durable clinical benefit was achieved by nine patients but not by the remaining 20. Around 30 patients had pretreatment blood TCR-seq, about 25 had at least one posttreatment blood collection, and about 25 had tumor TCR-seq.

CDR1 SGHRS and CDR2 YFSETQ are derived from the germline V gene. V ends up 0 bases short and J 6 bases short, with an unmatched junction base count of 5. Spanning cysteine to phenylalanine, the CDR3 consists of 15 amino acids. CDR3 DNA only is kept here, 45 bases in frame from base 1. A remark on this clone: Which antigen it targets is not known. No much larger clone is present one base from it, and per-base qualities are unavailable. This CDR3 is also generated by other DNA sequences in the sample.

The time point tag for this specimen amounts to: pretreatment peripheral blood. The cohort included 29 patients with locally advanced or metastatic urothelial carcinoma who were treated at Memorial Sloan Kettering on a trial protocol. Peripheral blood mononuclear cells were collected pretreatment and during treatment, with between 1 and 8 total time points per patient. The Qiagen DNeasy Blood extraction kit was used to purify genomic DNA from total PBMCs and tumor samples. PBMCs were collected pretreatment and during treatment and were isolated and stored as previously described. What the work shows at the level of the full study, not this receptor alone: Small sample size (n of about 30) and many exploratory analyses mean the results are intended to be hypothesis-generating. A pretreatment peripheral blood TCR clonality below the median was linked to improved progression-free and overall survival. At 3 weeks after the start of treatment, tumor-associated TCR clones in peripheral blood had expanded more in patients with durable benefit (n of about 21, p = 0.022).

To estimate absolute template abundance from read counts, synthetic TCR analog templates were spiked into each PCR. The immunoSEQ assay was used to amplify TCRbeta CDR3 regions from genomic DNA with bias-controlled V and J gene primers. Sequencing of rearranged TCRbeta segments was performed at approximately 20X coverage. The original pipeline was this. Sequencing errors were corrected by clustering, and CDR3s were annotated against IMGT so that V, D and J genes could be assigned. Downstream analyses used only productive TCRbeta rearrangements and left out out-of-frame or stop-codon sequences. To compute clonality, Shannon entropy was normalized by the log of the number of unique productive sequences and then subtracted from one. Fisher's exact test with Benjamini-Hochberg correction, at a threshold of adjusted p below 0.01, was used to find clones that differed between time points or between blood and tumor. The source is immuneACCESS, and TCRdb retained only in-frame sequences with V and J called. Part of the clones is not carried over; for the studies checked, unresolved V genes explain less than half of this, and the remainder is unexplained. V, J and clone size derive from that table, while D and trimming were established from the DNA sequence. The sample contains approximately 47,000 clones, roughly four fifths of them found a single time. The top ten clones comprise approximately 1.9% of the sample.

The chain is encoded by TRBV5-1 joined to TRBJ2-1, and 8 junctional nucleotides match TRBD2. The sequences come from PBMCs, collected around atezolizumab (anti-PD-L1) treatment. This clonotype originated in a man aged 45-65 years with urothelial cancer. The nucleotides read TGCGCCAGCAGCTTGGGGGCGGGGGGACTCAATGAGCAGTTCTTC. Its product reads: CASSLGAGGLNEQFF.